This passage covers 32 T cell receptor beta chains from one sample sequenced in a study of cytotoxic CD8 clonotypes in ibrutinib-treated CLL. Data came from immunoSEQ multiplex PCR; TCRdb stores just in-frame clones and leaves some out. The table lists about 130,000 clones, around 80% of them singletons. Sequencing used PBMCs, obtained after 24 months of ibrutinib treatment. Receptor source: a human donor with chronic lymphocytic leukemia.

V and J are TRBV6-1 and TRBJ2-5; 11 nucleotides agree with TRBD2. J was trimmed by 3 bases and V by 3 bases; bases with no gene match: 6. Germline V CDR1 and CDR2: MNHNS, SASEGT. This CDR3 contains 16 residues. As DNA, the CDR3 is TGTGCCAGCAGTGAGTCCCTAGCGGGGGGCAAAGAGACCCAGTACTTC. Amino acid sequence: CASSESLAGGKETQYF.

The J gene is TRBJ1-2, the V gene TRBV6-5; D call uncertain. CDR3 length equals 11 residues. CDR1 and CDR2 (germline): MNHEY, SVGAGI. With 6 bases removed from V and 3 bases from J, the gap between germline ends came to 5 bases. In DNA form, the CDR3 reads TGTGCCAGCAGACTTGACTATGGCTACACCTTC. This gives the protein CASRLDYGYTF.

This chain joins TRBV18 and TRBJ2-5, with D perhaps matching TRBD2 (5 bases). The ends were cut back, 5 bases at V and 5 bases at J, with 27 bases in the middle. Germline CDR1 is KGHSH and CDR2 is LQKENI. The CDR3 totals 18 residues. DNA of the CDR3: TGTGCCAGCTCATTAGACCCCACAGCGGCCCCGCGGAGGGAGACCCAGTACTTC. Translated, it gives CASSLDPTAAPRRETQYF.

This chain links TRBV10-2 with TRBJ2-3; 9 nucleotides match TRBD1. J gave up 0 bases and V 4 bases, and 17 bases lay outside the gene matches. CDR3 length: 20 residues. Germline V gene data show CDR1 as WSHSY and CDR2 as SAAADI. Here the CDR3 reads CASSGPYRGRANLSTDTQYF. For the CDR3, the DNA is TGCGCCAGCAGTGGACCGTACAGGGGGCGGGCAAACCTTAGCACAGATACGCAGTATTTT.

The rearrangement uses TRBV6-6 and TRBJ1-6, with D possibly TRBD1 on 5 matching bases. This CDR3 has 13 residues. V lost 10 bases and J 13 bases, leaving 20 bases between the germline ends. The germline CDR1 and CDR2 sequences are MNHNY and SVGAGI (reference sequence). The CDR3 DNA sequence: TGTGCCAACAACCGGGACCGTCAATCGCCCCTCCACTTT. Its protein product is CANNRDRQSPLHF.

The chain links TRBV18 to TRBJ2-2, with D possibly TRBD1 on 5 matching bases. Germline assignment: CDR1 KGHSH and CDR2 LQKENI. This CDR3 is 13 amino acids long. V shed 4 bases and J shed 3 bases, with 6 bases lying between them. CDR3 coding DNA: TGTGCCAGCTCACAGGGGCACACCGGGGAGCTGTTTTTT. Protein: CASSQGHTGELFF.

J is TRBJ2-2 and V is TRBV2, with a weak D call TRBD2 (7 bases). Germline V CDR1 and CDR2: SNHLY, FYNNEI. The CDR3 has 18 residues. With 6 bases removed from V and 3 bases from J, the gap between germline ends came to 23 bases. The CDR3 spells CASRGGGNMRRDTGELFF. CDR3 nucleotides: TGTGCCAGCAGGGGAGGGGGGAATATGCGGAGGGACACCGGGGAGCTGTTTTTT.

The V gene is TRBV7-9, the J gene TRBJ2-7; TRBD2 might be the D (7 bases). The length of the CDR3 is 15 residues. Germline CDR1 reads SEHNR; CDR2 reads FQNEAQ (reference sequence). Trimming left V 8 bases short and J 6 bases short, with 23 bases between. The CDR3: CASPEGGGASIEQYF. The CDR3 bases are TGTGCCAGCCCTGAGGGGGGGGGCGCGTCCATCGAGCAGTACTTC.

The chain is built from TRBV29-1 and TRBJ1-1; 9 bases agree with TRBD1. The CDR3 loop spans 15 amino acids. CDR1 is SQVTM and CDR2 is ANQGSEA in the germline V gene. V gave up 7 bases and J gave up 1 base; unmatched junction bases: 10. CDR3 sequence: CSGGAPGQGNTEAFF. As DNA, the CDR3 is TGCAGCGGGGGTGCTCCGGGACAGGGGAACACTGAAGCTTTCTTT.

The chain carries TRBV28 and TRBJ1-1; D might be TRBD1 (5 bases). The length of the CDR3 is 15 residues. V lost 7 bases and J lost 1, with 16 bases in between. Germline assignment: CDR1 MDHEN and CDR2 SYDVKM. The CDR3 spells CASNPPGRPNTEAFF. The CDR3 DNA is TGTGCCAGCAACCCCCCGGGGCGGCCGAACACTGAAGCTTTCTTT.

The rearrangement joins TRBV2 to TRBJ2-5; 10 nucleotides agree with TRBD2. This CDR3 has 16 residues. Germline CDR1 is SNHLY and CDR2 is FYNNEI. V was pared by 3 bases and J by 3 bases, with 7 bases of the junction left unmatched. CDR3 region: CASSDGLAGGEETQYF. DNA for the CDR3: TGTGCCAGCAGTGACGGTTTAGCGGGGGGCGAAGAGACCCAGTACTTC.

The chain is built from TRBV5-6 and TRBJ2-4; D unclear. The CDR3 consists of 17 residues. Germline loops: CDR1 SGHDT, CDR2 YYEEEE. Trimming shortened V by 0 bases and J by 8 bases, and 21 bases separated the two germline ends. The CDR3 protein is CASSLVGATEPGDIQYF. The CDR3 DNA is TGTGCCAGCAGCTTGGTGGGCGCGACTGAGCCTGGGGACATTCAGTACTTC.

The chain joins TRBV5-4 to TRBJ2-3; TRBD2 matches at 11 bases. The trim removed 1 base at V and 3 bases at J, leaving 1 base unmatched. The CDR3 extends over 15 amino acids. Germline CDR1 is SGHNT and CDR2 is YYREEE (reference sequence). The CDR3 loop is CASSLSSGGTDTQYF. Here the CDR3 DNA reads TGTGCCAGCAGCTTGTCTAGCGGGGGGACAGATACGCAGTATTTT.

The chain recombines TRBV5-1 with TRBJ2-7, with 7 bases fitting TRBD1. After removal of 7 bases from V and 2 bases from J, the junction contained 9 bases not matched to a gene. CDR3 length: 14 residues. Germline V CDR1 and CDR2: SGHRS, YFSETQ. For the CDR3, the DNA is TGCGCCAGCGCATCGGGGACAGAACCCTACGAGCAGTACTTC. This encodes CASASGTEPYEQYF.

This chain uses TRBV18 with TRBJ2-2; TRBD2 might be the D (5 bases). Germline lookup yields CDR1 KGHSH and CDR2 LQKENI. V lost 3 bases to trimming and J lost 6 bases, with 11 bases between them. The CDR3 runs 14 residues. CDR3 DNA sequence: TGTGCCAGCTCACCCACGGCGGGTGCCGGGGAGCTGTTTTTT. Encoded protein: CASSPTAGAGELFF.

V is TRBV18 and J is TRBJ2-6; no reliable D call. This CDR3 is 19 amino acids long. Germline V gene lookup returns CDR1 KGHSH and CDR2 LQKENI. V shed 5 bases and J shed 0 bases, with 20 bases lying between them. CDR3 region: CASSTQTGAPLSGANVLTF. For the CDR3, the DNA is TGTGCCAGCTCAACTCAGACCGGAGCCCCTCTCTCTGGGGCCAACGTCCTGACTTTC.

The chain recombines TRBV11-3 with TRBJ2-3; 14 nucleotides align to TRBD2. V was pared by 5 bases and J by 1 base, with 5 bases of the junction left unmatched. Germline assignment: CDR1 SGHNT and CDR2 YENEEA. The CDR3 length is 17 residues. The CDR3 loop is CASSAGTSGGGTDTQYF. In DNA, the CDR3 is TGTGCCAGCAGCGCCGGGACTAGCGGGGGTGGCACAGATACGCAGTATTTT.

This chain joins TRBV5-6 and TRBJ1-1; TRBD1 agrees at 8 bases. This CDR3 is 15 amino acids long. V trimming: 4 bases; J trimming: 5 bases; junction bases outside the gene matches: 10. From germline, CDR1 is SGHDT and CDR2 YYEEEE. CDR3 region: CASSPRTGLDTEAFF. In DNA form, the CDR3 reads TGTGCCAGCAGCCCCCGGACAGGGCTAGATACTGAAGCTTTCTTT.

J is TRBJ1-2 and V is TRBV27; D unresolved. CDR1 and CDR2 from the germline V gene are MNHEY and SMNVEV (reference sequence). V lost 4 bases, J lost 8 bases, and 14 bases lay in between. This CDR3 is built from 13 residues. For the CDR3, the DNA is TGTGCCAGCAGTTCCTCTAGGACGAGGGGCTACACCTTC. This sequence encodes CASSSSRTRGYTF.

The J gene is TRBJ2-1, the V gene TRBV7-8; D uncertain. Trimming took off 4 bases at V and 6 bases at J, with 10 bases between the two ends. Germline V gene data show CDR1 as SGHVS and CDR2 as FQNEAQ. This CDR3 spans 13 amino acids. The CDR3 nucleotides are TGTGCCAGCAGCTACCACACCCCCAATGAGCAGTTCTTC. Its protein product is CASSYHTPNEQFF.

This chain connects TRBV7-9 to TRBJ1-2; 7 nucleotides agree with TRBD1. V gave up 5 bases and J gave up 6 bases; unmatched junction bases: 18. The CDR3 consists of 17 residues. The germline gives CDR1 SEHNR, CDR2 FQNEAQ (reference sequence). The CDR3 bases are TGTGCCAGCAGCCCCCGGATAGACAGGGCCCTCTGGAATGGCTACACCTTC. Translated: CASSPRIDRALWNGYTF.

A note on this clone: At one end, the junction sequence differs from germline, possibly due to a read error. The V gene is TRBV6-5, the J gene TRBJ2-7; the match to TRBD2 covers 7 bases. This CDR3 has 14 amino acids. The germline gives CDR1 MNHEY, CDR2 SVGAGI. The chain's CDR3 is CAISESRGSYEQYF. In nucleotides, the CDR3 is TGTGCCATCAGTGAGTCGCGGGGGTCCTACGAGCAGTACTTC.

The J gene is TRBJ2-2, the V gene TRBV10-3; TRBD1 agrees at 9 bases. The length of the CDR3 is 15 residues. The junction had 5 bases not matched to a gene; V was cut back by 2 bases and J by 7 bases. Germline CDR1 is ENHRY and CDR2 is SYGVKD. CDR3 amino acids: CAISEPDRGDGELFF. The CDR3 nucleotides read TGTGCCATCAGTGAGCCGGACAGGGGCGACGGGGAGCTGTTTTTT.

Comment on this clone: The junction differs from germline at one of its ends, possibly a read error. This chain links TRBV5-1 with TRBJ2-7, with no clear D. CDR3 length: 15 amino acids. Germline V gene data show CDR1 as SGHRS and CDR2 as YFSETQ. The CDR3 region is CASRLGTGSSYEQYF. CDR3 DNA: TGCGCCAGCCGCTTGGGTACCGGTAGCTCCTACGAGCAGTACTTC.

V gene TRBV10-3 combines with J gene TRBJ1-2; 8 positions agree with TRBD1. The CDR3 contains 17 residues. In germline, CDR1 is ENHRY, CDR2 SYGVKD. Unmatched junction bases numbered 14, after V lost 0 bases and J lost 8 bases. CDR3 in DNA: TGTGCCATCAGTGAGTCGAGGGGTACAGGGGGTTCGGGAGGCTACACCTTC. It codes for CAISESRGTGGSGGYTF.

CDR3 in amino acids: CASSAGGYQETQYF. Here the CDR3 DNA reads TGTGCCAGCAGCGCGGGAGGGTACCAAGAGACCCAGTACTTC. The chain combines TRBV9 with TRBJ2-5; 8 bases are shared with TRBD2. V trimming: 3 bases; J trimming: 0 bases; junction bases outside the gene matches: 1. The CDR3 contains 14 residues. The germline V gene has CDR1 SGDLS and CDR2 YYNGEE.

The chain links TRBV5-4 to TRBJ2-5, with a possible D match to TRBD2 (7 bases). V lost 4 bases to trimming and J lost 2 bases, with 12 bases between them. Germline CDR1 SGHNT, CDR2 YYREEE (reference sequence). The CDR3 runs to 14 residues. The chain's CDR3 is CASSRGGNQETQYF. The CDR3 coding sequence is TGTGCCAGCAGCCGCGGGGGCAATCAAGAGACCCAGTACTTC.

This clone turned up a few times. CDR3 residues: CASSEGQGGIYGYTF. DNA for the CDR3: TGTGCCAGCAGTGAAGGACAGGGAGGCATCTATGGCTACACCTTC. The V call is TRBV6-1, the J call TRBJ1-2; 7 positions agree with TRBD1. Trimming cost V 1 base and J 4 bases; bases outside gene matches: 6. CDR1 MNHNS and CDR2 SASEGT come from the germline V gene. The CDR3 runs to 15 residues.

The chain carries TRBV27 and TRBJ2-7, with 8 bases matching TRBD2. V shed 5 bases, J shed 4 bases, and the junction held 4 bases outside the gene matches. In germline, CDR1 is MNHEY, CDR2 SMNVEV (reference sequence). The CDR3 is made up of 13 amino acids. CDR3 loop: CASSPTGGYEQYF. CDR3 nucleotides: TGTGCCAGCAGTCCGACGGGGGGGTACGAGCAGTACTTC.

This sequence joins TRBV5-4 and TRBJ2-5, with D perhaps TRBD2 (5 bases). The V gene's germline CDR1 is SGHNT and CDR2 YYREEE (reference sequence). Trimming took off 4 bases at V and 5 bases at J, with 18 bases between the two ends. The CDR3 extends over 15 amino acids. CDR3 sequence reads: CASSVGVAIGETQYF. CDR3 nucleotides: TGTGCCAGCAGCGTGGGAGTAGCAATAGGGGAGACCCAGTACTTC.

The chain carries TRBV6-5 and TRBJ1-1; D unresolved. Deletions cut 2 bases from V and 1 base from J, with 11 bases between. The CDR3 loop spans 15 amino acids. CDR1 and CDR2 from the germline V gene are MNHEY and SVGAGI. CDR3 coding DNA: TGTGCCAGCAGTTACCATGGTGCGCCGAACACTGAAGCTTTCTTT. This codes for CASSYHGAPNTEAFF.

The rearrangement joins TRBV19 to TRBJ2-2, with 7 nucleotides matching TRBD1. This CDR3 contains 17 residues. Germline lookup yields CDR1 LNHDA and CDR2 SQIVND (reference sequence). After removal of 3 bases from V and 2 bases from J, the junction contained 9 bases not matched to a gene. This CDR3 is CASSITGASINTGELFF. CDR3 nucleotide sequence: TGTGCCAGTAGTATTACAGGGGCTTCTATAAACACCGGGGAGCTGTTTTTT.